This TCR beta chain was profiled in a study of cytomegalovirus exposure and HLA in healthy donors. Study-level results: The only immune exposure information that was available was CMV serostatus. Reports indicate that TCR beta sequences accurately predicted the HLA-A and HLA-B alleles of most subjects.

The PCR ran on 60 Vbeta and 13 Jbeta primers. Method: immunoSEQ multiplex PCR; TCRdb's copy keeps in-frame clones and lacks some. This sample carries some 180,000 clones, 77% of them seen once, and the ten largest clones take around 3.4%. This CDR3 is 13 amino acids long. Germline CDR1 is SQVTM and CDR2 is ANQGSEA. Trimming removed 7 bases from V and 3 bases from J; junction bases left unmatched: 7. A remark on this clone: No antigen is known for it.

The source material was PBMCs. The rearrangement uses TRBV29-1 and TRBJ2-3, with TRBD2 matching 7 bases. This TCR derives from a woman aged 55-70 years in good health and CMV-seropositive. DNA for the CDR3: TGCAGCGCCCACGGGGAGGGGACAGATACGCAGTATTTT. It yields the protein CSAHGEGTDTQYF.